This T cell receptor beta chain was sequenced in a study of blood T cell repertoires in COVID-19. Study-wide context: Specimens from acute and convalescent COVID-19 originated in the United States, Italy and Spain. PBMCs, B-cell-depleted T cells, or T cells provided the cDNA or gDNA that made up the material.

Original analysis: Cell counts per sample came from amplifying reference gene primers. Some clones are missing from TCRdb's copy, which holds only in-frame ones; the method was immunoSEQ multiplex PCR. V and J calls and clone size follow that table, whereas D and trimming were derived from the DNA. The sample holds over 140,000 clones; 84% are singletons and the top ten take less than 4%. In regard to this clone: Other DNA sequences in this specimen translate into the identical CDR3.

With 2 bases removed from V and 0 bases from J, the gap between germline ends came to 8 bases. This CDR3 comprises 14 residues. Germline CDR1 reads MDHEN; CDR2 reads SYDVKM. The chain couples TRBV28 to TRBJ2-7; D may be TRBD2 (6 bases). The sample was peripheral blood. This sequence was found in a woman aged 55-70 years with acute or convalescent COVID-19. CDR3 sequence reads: CASSLSGSSYEQYF. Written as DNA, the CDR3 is TGTGCCAGCAGTTTAAGCGGGTCCTCCTACGAGCAGTACTTC.